Shown below are 32 T cell receptor beta chains from a single sample sequenced in a study of metastatic and nonmetastatic thyroid tumors. The entire patient cohort was treatment-naive prior to thyroid surgery. TCRdb recomputed clones from the PCR reads via MiXCR. The sample contains over 40,000 clones, under 30% of which appear only once. The sequenced sample consisted of blood. The receptors shown here come from a male donor with papillary thyroid cancer or a benign thyroid nodule (not recorded which). Some clones in this sample may be carry-over from other donors' samples.

This clone appeared many times. The chain carries TRBV5-1 and TRBJ2-2; weak D call: TRBD1 (6 bases). The V gene's germline CDR1 is SGHRS and CDR2 YFSETQ. CDR3 length: 17 amino acids. V was shortened by 3 bases and J by 6 bases, with 21 bases between the two germline ends. The DNA of the CDR3 is TGCGCCAGCAGCTACCTTCTCAGGGGTGGAAAGGCCGGGGAGCTGTTTTTT. Translation: CASSYLLRGGKAGELFF.

This sequence joins TRBV9 and TRBJ2-3, with TRBD2 matching over 10 bases. Trimming took 0 bases from V and 3 from J; bases not matched to a gene: 7. The germline gives CDR1 SGDLS, CDR2 YYNGEE. CDR3 length equals 17 residues. CDR3 DNA: TGTGCCAGCAGCGTAGGGGCTAGCGGGGGTGTTACAGATACGCAGTATTTT. Amino acids: CASSVGASGGVTDTQYF. The whole variable domain, remainder taken from reference TRBV9 and TRBJ2-3, is DSGVTQTPKHLITATGQRVTLRCSPRSGDLSVYWYQQSLDQGLQFLIQYYNGEERAKGNILERFSAQQFPDLHSELNLSSLELGDSALYFCASSVGASGGVTDTQYFGPGTRLTVL.

The chain carries TRBV11-2 and TRBJ1-1; 11 bases are a match to TRBD1. Germline-derived CDR1 and CDR2 are SGHAT and FQNNGV. The CDR3 loop spans 19 amino acids. Trimming took 2 bases from V and 0 from J; bases not matched to a gene: 11. The CDR3 DNA sequence: TGTGCCAGCAGCTTACTACGGGGGACAGGGGGGAGATTGAACACTGAAGCTTTCTTT. It specifies CASSLLRGTGGRLNTEAFF.

The chain carries TRBV6-1 and TRBJ1-1; possibly TRBD1 for D (5 bases). Germline-derived CDR1 and CDR2 are MNHNS and SASEGT. With 4 bases removed from V and 1 base from J, the gap between germline ends came to 10 bases. CDR3 length: 14 amino acids. CDR3 amino acids: CASSVYTGNTEAFF. CDR3 nucleotide sequence: TGTGCCAGCAGTGTCTACACAGGGAACACTGAAGCTTTCTTT.

The chain employs TRBV27 and TRBJ1-4, with 12 nucleotides matching TRBD1. Germline V gives CDR1 MNHEY, CDR2 SMNVEV (reference sequence). There are 19 residues in the CDR3. Germline trimming cut 2 bases from V and 8 bases from J; bases unmatched to any gene: 15. The CDR3 sequence is CASSLIRGTGGLAGEKLFF. In DNA, the CDR3 is TGTGCCAGCAGTTTAATTCGTGGGACAGGGGGCTTGGCAGGCGAAAAACTGTTTTTT.

This clone showed up many times. The chain employs TRBV28 and TRBJ1-5; D gene ambiguous. The CDR3 totals 12 residues. The V gene's germline CDR1 is MDHEN and CDR2 SYDVKM. Deletions cut 6 bases from V and 7 bases from J, with 10 bases between. CDR3 loop: CASSSQPQPQHF. The CDR3 coding sequence is TGTGCCAGCAGCAGTCAGCCACAGCCCCAGCATTTT.

V gene TRBV2 combines with J gene TRBJ1-1, with D possibly TRBD1 on 5 matching bases. This CDR3 contains 14 residues. CDR1 SNHLY and CDR2 FYNNEI come from the germline V gene. The V and J ends lost 6 bases and 0 bases respectively, with 11 bases between them. CDR3 nucleotides: TGTGCCAGCAGGACTGACAGATTGAACACTGAAGCTTTCTTT. Encoded protein: CASRTDRLNTEAFF. Together with reference TRBV2 and TRBJ1-1, the CDR3 gives the full variable domain: EPEVTQTPSHQVTQMGQEVILRCVPISNHLYFYWYRQILGQKVEFLVSFYNNEISEKSEIFDDQFSVERPDGSNFTLKIRSTKLEDSAMYFCASRTDRLNTEAFFGQGTRLTVV.

This clone has a count of ten or more. This may come from a read error, since a much larger clone is one base off. Other DNA sequences in this specimen translate into the identical CDR3. The V and J genes are TRBV12-3 or TRBV12-4 and TRBJ2-3; D uncertain. The CDR3 is made up of 14 amino acids. In DNA, the CDR3 is TGTGCCAGCAGTTCCGAGGTGCTCACAGACACGCAGTATTTT. Its protein product is CASSSEVLTDTQYF.

V is TRBV7-2 and J is TRBJ1-2; TRBD1 matches 9 bases. The germline gives CDR1 SGHTA, CDR2 FQGNSA. Trimming removed 2 bases from V and 4 bases from J; junction bases left unmatched: 5. The CDR3 is 15 residues long. CDR3 region: CASSLSLTGGYGYTF. The CDR3 DNA follows: TGTGCCAGCAGCTTATCCCTGACAGGGGGCTATGGCTACACCTTC.

This clone has a count of ten or more. The chain combines TRBV12-3 or TRBV12-4 with TRBJ2-1, with 8 bases lining up with TRBD2. Germline trimming cut 8 bases from V and 0 bases from J; bases unmatched to any gene: 3. The CDR3 is made up of 14 amino acids. CDR3 DNA: TGTGCCAGCTCCAGCGGGAGCTCCTACAATGAGCAGTTCTTC. It codes for CASSSGSSYNEQFF.

In this sample, this clone turned up many times. The chain recombines TRBV29-1 with TRBJ2-3; TRBD1 matches 7 bases. CDR3 length equals 14 residues. Germline V gene data show CDR1 as SQVTM and CDR2 as ANQGSEA. After removal of 4 bases from V and 1 base from J, the junction contained 5 bases not matched to a gene. For the CDR3, the DNA is TGCAGCGTTGGCCGGGACAGAGGCACAGATACGCAGTATTTT. Its protein product is CSVGRDRGTDTQYF.

This clone was observed at least ten times. The J gene is TRBJ1-1, the V gene TRBV12-3 or TRBV12-4; TRBD1 matches 10 bases. This CDR3 has 12 amino acids. Trimming took 7 bases from V and 11 from J; bases not matched to a gene: 7. The CDR3: CASTKGQGGAFF. The CDR3 DNA is TGTGCCAGCACTAAAGGACAGGGGGGGGCTTTCTTT.

At least ten counts were recorded for this clone. V gene TRBV14 combines with J gene TRBJ2-1, with D tentatively TRBD1 (6 bases). The germline V gene has CDR1 SGHDN and CDR2 FVKESK. This CDR3 contains 17 residues. V lost 1 base and J lost 0, with 13 bases in between. CDR3 DNA: TGTGCCAGCAGCCAAGCAGGGGTGGAATACTCCTACAATGAGCAGTTCTTC. Its translation: CASSQAGVEYSYNEQFF.

Points on this clone: Germline is not matched at one junction end, which may reflect a read error. The chain couples TRBV7-9 to TRBJ2-5, with D maybe TRBD2 (6 bases). The germline V gene encodes CDR1 SEHNR and CDR2 FQNEAQ (reference sequence). The CDR3 covers 12 residues. CDR3 amino acids: CASIYTRGTHYF. CDR3 sequence (DNA): TGTGCCAGCATCTACACCCGGGGGACCCACTACTTC.

This clone is labeled medium-sized. V and J are TRBV30 and TRBJ1-1; TRBD1 is a possible D gene (5 bases). Per germline, CDR1 GTSNPN and CDR2 SVGIG (reference sequence). V dropped 8 bases and J dropped 12 bases, with 19 bases sitting between them. The CDR3 is 11 amino acids. The CDR3 DNA sequence: TGTGCCGGCGTTGGGACTCCGGGGACTTTCTTT. Translated: CAGVGTPGTFF.

This clone came up a few times. One base away lies a much larger clone, so this may be a sequencing read error. The genes are TRBV5-1 and TRBJ1-1, with TRBD1 as a possible D gene (5 bases). This CDR3 comprises 15 residues. Germline CDR1 reads SGHRS; CDR2 reads YFSETQ. The V end was cut by 4 bases, the J end by 5 bases, with 18 bases between. In DNA, the CDR3 is TGCGCCAGCAGCCCCGTGATTGTTAGGGGAACTGAAGCTTTCTTT. It translates to CASSPVIVRGTEAFF.

This clone was counted between two and nine times. The chain uses TRBV27 and TRBJ2-7, with 8 bases aligning to TRBD2. J gave up 6 bases and V 8 bases, and 12 bases lay outside the gene matches. From germline, CDR1 is MNHEY and CDR2 SMNVEV (reference sequence). The CDR3 covers 14 residues. CDR3 DNA: TGTGCCAGCTTCGGGACTAGGGGTCGGGGCGAGCAGTACTTC. Residues: CASFGTRGRGEQYF.

This chain connects TRBV2 to TRBJ2-2, with TRBD2 matching 9 bases. This CDR3 comprises 14 residues. CDR1 and CDR2 from the germline V gene are SNHLY and FYNNEI. Unmatched junction bases numbered 5, after V lost 6 bases and J lost 6 bases. The CDR3 DNA reads TGTGCCAGCAGGCTGACTAGCGGCCCCGGGGAGCTGTTTTTT. The encoded protein is CASRLTSGPGELFF.

Many counts were recorded for this clone. CDR3 DNA: TGTGCCACCAGCGCATTAGGACCGGTACGAGAGCAGTTCTTC. It encodes CATSALGPVREQFF. The rearrangement uses TRBV15 and TRBJ2-1; no clear D gene. The germline V gene has CDR1 LNHNV and CDR2 YYDKDF (reference sequence). CDR3 length: 14 residues. The V and J ends lost 5 bases and 10 bases respectively, with 18 bases between them.

This clone was found a few times. This chain connects TRBV14 to TRBJ2-2; D gene ambiguous. Per the germline V gene, CDR1 is SGHDN and CDR2 is FVKESK. This CDR3 comprises 12 residues. Trimming removed 6 bases at V and 7 bases at J, with 9 bases between. CDR3 region: CASSRIGGELFF. Here the CDR3 DNA reads TGTGCCAGCAGTCGCATCGGCGGGGAGCTGTTTTTT.

The CDR3 coding sequence is TGTGCCTGGAGTGTACAGGGGCCCGGAAACACCATATATTTT. This gives the protein CAWSVQGPGNTIYF. The chain combines TRBV30 with TRBJ1-3; 7 bases align to TRBD1. CDR1 and CDR2 from the germline V gene are GTSNPN and SVGIG (reference sequence). Germline trimming cut 0 bases from V and 4 bases from J; bases unmatched to any gene: 3. The length of the CDR3 is 14 residues.

This chain connects TRBV11-2 to TRBJ1-2; no clear D. Trimming stripped 0 bases from V and 2 bases from J, with 4 bases between. CDR1 SGHAT and CDR2 FQNNGV come from the germline V gene. This CDR3 is built from 13 residues. In nucleotides, the CDR3 is TGTGCCAGCAGCTTAGAGTGGAACTATGGCTACACCTTC. Its translation is CASSLEWNYGYTF.

This clone was found many times. The rearrangement joins TRBV27 to TRBJ2-7; D tentatively reads TRBD1 or TRBD2 (6 bases each). The CDR3 sequence is 12 residues long. The germline CDR1 and CDR2 sequences are MNHEY and SMNVEV (reference sequence). V lost 6 bases and J lost 8, with 14 bases in between. Here the CDR3 reads CASSGTGGQQYF. CDR3 coding DNA: TGTGCCAGCAGCGGGACTGGGGGCCAGCAGTACTTC.

This clone was observed a few times. The chain carries TRBV27 and TRBJ2-5; a weak D match, TRBD2 (6 bases). The CDR3 is made up of 15 amino acids. Germline CDR1 reads MNHEY; CDR2 reads SMNVEV (reference sequence). V lost 5 bases to trimming and J lost 0 bases, with 13 bases between them. In nucleotides, the CDR3 is TGTGCCAGCAGTCGAACCGGGACTTACCAAGAGACCCAGTACTTC. It encodes CASSRTGTYQETQYF.

In this sample, this clone turned up a few times. The J gene is TRBJ2-7, the V gene TRBV27; no reliable D call. Germline V gene data show CDR1 as MNHEY and CDR2 as SMNVEV (reference sequence). The length of the CDR3 is 11 residues. Trimming shortened V by 4 bases and J by 4 bases, and 5 bases separated the two germline ends. This CDR3 is CASSSSYEQYF. The CDR3 nucleotides read TGTGCCAGCAGTTCTTCATACGAGCAGTACTTC.

This clone was counted a few times. It may be a read error: a sequence one base away is much more abundant. CDR3 protein: CASSTQPAQETQHF. In nucleotides, the CDR3 is TGCGCCAGCAGCACCCAGCCGGCTCAAGAGACCCAGCACTTC. The chain employs TRBV5-1 and TRBJ2-5; unclear D gene. Germline V gene data show CDR1 as SGHRS and CDR2 as YFSETQ. The CDR3 consists of 14 residues.

This clone was detected only a few times. At one end the junction does not follow the germline gene, possibly because of a read error. This sequence joins TRBV6-1 and TRBJ1-5; 10 bases map to TRBD1. Germline CDR1 is MNHNS and CDR2 is SASEGT. This CDR3 contains 18 residues. CDR3 protein: CANSEFGQGDMSNQPQHF. The CDR3 DNA reads as TGTGCCAACAGTGAGTTCGGACAGGGGGATATGAGCAATCAGCCCCAGCATTTT.

J is TRBJ2-5 and V is TRBV4-1; no clear D gene. CDR3 length: 14 residues. Germline lookup yields CDR1 MGHRA and CDR2 YSYEKL. Trimming stripped 4 bases from V and 5 bases from J, with 14 bases between. CDR3 residues: CASSPEPAPETQYF. In nucleotides, the CDR3 is TGCGCCAGCAGCCCGGAGCCGGCGCCGGAGACCCAGTACTTC.

This clone was seen repeatedly, ten times or more. This chain joins TRBV5-1 and TRBJ2-7; D is unclear. The germline V gene has CDR1 SGHRS and CDR2 YFSETQ. The V gene lost 0 bases and the J gene lost 7 bases, with 11 bases spanning the gap. This CDR3 region has 13 residues. CDR3 in amino acids: CASSLDPVGEQYF. In nucleotides, the CDR3 is TGCGCCAGCAGCTTGGACCCGGTTGGGGAGCAGTACTTC.

This clone was detected many times. The rearrangement uses TRBV6-2 or TRBV6-3 and TRBJ2-3; D call uncertain. CDR3 length: 14 residues. Germline CDR1 is MNHEY and CDR2 is SVGEGT. Trimming took 8 bases from V and 0 from J, leaving 12 bases between them. The CDR3 region is CASFSADSTDTQYF. CDR3 in DNA: TGTGCCAGCTTCTCGGCAGATAGCACAGATACGCAGTATTTT.

The table lists this clone with many counts. The gene calls are TRBV5-8 and TRBJ2-1; 9 bases are shared with TRBD2. Germline V gene data show CDR1 as SGHTS and CDR2 as YDEGEE. CDR3 length: 16 residues. J was trimmed by 7 bases and V by 0 bases; bases with no gene match: 8. CDR3 region: CASSLGSLAGWNEQFF. The CDR3 DNA reads as TGTGCCAGCAGCTTGGGGTCCCTAGCGGGATGGAATGAGCAGTTCTTC.

V and J are TRBV20-1 and TRBJ2-2, with 9 bases aligning to TRBD2. V lost 4 bases to trimming and J lost 2 bases; unmatched junction nucleotides: 11. The CDR3 is 17 residues long. Germline V lookup: CDR1 DFQATT, CDR2 SNEGSKA (reference sequence). CDR3: CSAIVGLAGINTGELFF. CDR3 nucleotide sequence: TGCAGTGCTATAGTTGGCCTAGCGGGAATTAACACCGGGGAGCTGTTTTTT.